What follows is one T cell receptor beta chain and its context. Profiled with immunoSEQ multiplex PCR; TCRdb holds only in-frame clones, not every one. The sample lists approximately 470,000 clones; roughly 85% were seen once. The data were obtained in a study of blood T cell repertoires in COVID-19. Looking at the study overall: PBMCs, B-cell-depleted T cells, or T cells were the source of the cDNA or gDNA that made up the material.

J was trimmed by 8 bases and V by 6 bases; bases with no gene match: 6. Germline CDR1 is LNHDA and CDR2 is SQIVND (reference sequence). The CDR3 is 12 amino acids. The TCR was taken from a human donor in a cohort sampled during active COVID-19. The rearrangement links TRBV19 to TRBJ1-1, with 7 bases that match TRBD1. Sample: peripheral blood. CDR3 coding DNA: TGTGCCAGTAGACTCACAGGGGAAGAAGCTTTCTTT. Translation gives CASRLTGEEAFF. Full variable domain (outside the CDR3, taken from reference TRBV19 and TRBJ1-1): DGGITQSPKYLFRKEGQNVTLSCEQNLNHDAMYWYRQDPGQGLRLIYYSQIVNDFQKGDIAEGYSVSREKKESFPLTVTSAQKNPTAFYLCASRLTGEEAFFGQGTRLTVV.